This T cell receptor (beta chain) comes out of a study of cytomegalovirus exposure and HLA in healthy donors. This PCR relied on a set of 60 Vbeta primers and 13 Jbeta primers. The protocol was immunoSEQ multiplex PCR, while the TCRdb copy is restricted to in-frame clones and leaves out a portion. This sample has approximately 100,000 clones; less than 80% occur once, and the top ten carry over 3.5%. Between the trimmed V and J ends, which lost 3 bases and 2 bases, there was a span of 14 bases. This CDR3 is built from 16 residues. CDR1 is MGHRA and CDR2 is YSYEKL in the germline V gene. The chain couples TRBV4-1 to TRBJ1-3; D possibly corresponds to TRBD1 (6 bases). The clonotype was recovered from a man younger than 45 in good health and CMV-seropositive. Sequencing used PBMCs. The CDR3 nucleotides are TGCGCCAGCAGCCAGGGTCGAGGGGGGGCTGGAAACACCATATATTTT. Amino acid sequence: CASSQGRGGAGNTIYF.